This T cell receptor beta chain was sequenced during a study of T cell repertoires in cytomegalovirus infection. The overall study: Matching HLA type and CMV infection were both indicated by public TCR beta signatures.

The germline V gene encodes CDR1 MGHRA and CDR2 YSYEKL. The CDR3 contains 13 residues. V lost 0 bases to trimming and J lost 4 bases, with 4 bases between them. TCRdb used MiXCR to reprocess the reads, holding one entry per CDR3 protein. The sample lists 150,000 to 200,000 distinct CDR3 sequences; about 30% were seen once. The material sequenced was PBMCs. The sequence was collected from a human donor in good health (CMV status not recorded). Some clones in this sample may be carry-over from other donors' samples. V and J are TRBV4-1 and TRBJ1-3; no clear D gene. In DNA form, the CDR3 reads TGCGCCAGCAGCCAAGAATCCGGAAACACCATATATTTT. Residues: CASSQESGNTIYF.